Listed here are 23 T cell receptor beta chains from one sample, sequenced in a study of T-cell reconstitution after alpha-beta-depleted transplantation in children. TCRbeta library preparation incorporated unique molecular identifiers. From the PCR reads, TCRdb called clonotypes with MiXCR, one entry per CDR3 protein. The sample shows fewer than 750,000 distinct CDR3 sequences, more than 20% of them seen only once. The sample in question was PBMCs, obtained before TCRalphabeta/CD19-depleted stem cell transplant. The receptors derive from a boy younger than two with Wiskott-Aldrich syndrome, due to receive a stem cell transplant.

This clonotype was seen only a few times. This chain links TRBV2 with TRBJ2-3, with D possibly TRBD2 on 6 matching bases. The length of the CDR3 is 12 residues. Germline lookup yields CDR1 SNHLY and CDR2 FYNNEI. Trimming stripped 7 bases from V and 5 bases from J, with 10 bases between. CDR3 loop: CASIGTLDTQYF. In DNA form, the CDR3 reads TGTGCCAGCATTGGGACTTTAGATACGCAGTATTTT.

V and J are TRBV5-1 and TRBJ1-5, with 8 bases aligning to TRBD1. The germline V gene has CDR1 SGHRS and CDR2 YFSETQ. The CDR3 spans 13 residues. V shed 3 bases and J 8 bases; nucleotides not matched to a gene: 4. The CDR3 DNA reads as TGCGCCAGCAGCTCTCAGGGGGCCGAGCCCCAGCATTTT. It translates to CASSSQGAEPQHF.

This chain joins TRBV20-1 and TRBJ2-5, with TRBD2 matching 8 bases. Per germline, CDR1 DFQATT and CDR2 SNEGSKA (reference sequence). The CDR3 length is 15 residues. Trimming removed 4 bases from V and 0 bases from J; junction bases left unmatched: 7. CDR3 sequence reads: CSAIGRAVYQETQYF. The DNA for the CDR3 is TGCAGTGCTATCGGGAGGGCCGTATACCAAGAGACCCAGTACTTC.

This chain links TRBV5-1 with TRBJ1-1; D call uncertain. Trimming pared 0 bases from V and 3 bases from J, leaving 18 bases between. Germline V gives CDR1 SGHRS, CDR2 YFSETQ. The CDR3 consists of 17 residues. CDR3 in DNA: TGCGCCAGCAGCTTGGAGGCAGGCGGTGGGTCCCACACTGAAGCTTTCTTT. Protein product: CASSLEAGGGSHTEAFF.

This chain links TRBV5-1 with TRBJ1-1, with 7 bases lining up with TRBD1. Trimming took 4 bases from V and 8 from J; bases not matched to a gene: 11. Germline V gene sequence: CDR1 SGHRS, CDR2 YFSETQ. The CDR3 loop spans 14 amino acids. The CDR3 region is CASSLGTVLAEAFF. In DNA form, the CDR3 reads TGCGCCAGCAGCCTAGGGACAGTTCTTGCCGAAGCTTTCTTT.

This chain uses TRBV20-1 with TRBJ2-5, with TRBD2 identical over 12 bases. Germline V gene lookup returns CDR1 DFQATT and CDR2 SNEGSKA (reference sequence). V was pared by 4 bases and J by 5 bases, with 8 bases of the junction left unmatched. The CDR3 covers 15 residues. The CDR3 DNA reads TGCAGTGCTATCCCCTCGCTAGCGGGAGGGGAGACCCAGTACTTC. The encoded protein is CSAIPSLAGGETQYF.

This clonotype was observed a few times. The CDR3, as DNA: TGCGCCAGCAGCCAAGGACTAGCGGGAGCTGAGCAGTTCTTC. It encodes CASSQGLAGAEQFF. This chain links TRBV4-1 with TRBJ2-1; 12 nucleotides align to TRBD2. Germline CDR1 MGHRA, CDR2 YSYEKL. Losses at the gene ends were 1 base for V and 9 bases for J; bases not matched to a gene: 1. The CDR3 length is 14 residues.

The rearrangement uses TRBV5-1 and TRBJ2-7; the match to TRBD2 covers 8 bases. CDR1 is SGHRS and CDR2 is YFSETQ in the germline V gene. V dropped 1 base and J dropped 0; count of bases not matched to a gene: 3. The CDR3 is made up of 15 amino acids. CDR3 protein: CASSLNSGTSYEQYF. The CDR3 nucleotides are TGCGCCAGCAGCTTGAATAGCGGGACCTCCTACGAGCAGTACTTC.

The chain recombines TRBV7-2 with TRBJ2-1; 9 bases line up with TRBD2. V trimming: 4 bases; J trimming: 0 bases; junction bases outside the gene matches: 4. Germline loops: CDR1 SGHTA, CDR2 FQGNSA. The CDR3 spans 16 residues. CDR3 loop: CASSSSGRSSYNEQFF. CDR3 in DNA: TGTGCCAGCAGCTCCAGCGGGAGGTCCTCCTACAATGAGCAGTTCTTC. Combining the CDR3 with reference TRBV7-2 and TRBJ2-1 gives the whole variable domain GAGVSQSPSNKVTEKGKDVELRCDPISGHTALYWYRQSLGQGLEFLIYFQGNSAPDKSGLPSDRFSAERTGGSVSTLTIQRTQQEDSAVYLCASSSSGRSSYNEQFFGPGTRLTVL.

This clonotype was seen a few times. The chain carries TRBV20-1 and TRBJ2-7; TRBD2 matches 7 bases. Trimming cost V 7 bases and J 6 bases; bases outside gene matches: 12. Germline values: CDR1 DFQATT, CDR2 SNEGSKA (reference sequence). The CDR3 covers 13 residues. CDR3 in amino acids: CSGTRTSGTEQYF. CDR3 in DNA: TGCAGTGGGACGAGGACGAGCGGGACCGAGCAGTACTTC.

This clonotype was recorded a few times. The chain recombines TRBV12-3 or TRBV12-4 with TRBJ2-7; D may be TRBD1 (5 bases). Between the trimmed V and J ends, which lost 5 bases and 6 bases, there was a span of 8 bases. The CDR3 covers 11 residues. The CDR3 is CASSIQGEQYF. The CDR3 DNA follows: TGTGCCAGCAGTATTCAGGGCGAGCAGTACTTC.

The J gene is TRBJ1-6, the V gene TRBV7-2; the match to TRBD1 covers 9 bases. The CDR3 totals 16 residues. V was clipped by 2 bases and J by 9 bases; unmatched bases: 8. The V gene's germline CDR1 is SGHTA and CDR2 FQGNSA. The CDR3 nucleotides read TGTGCCAGCAGCTTAAGTGGGACAGGGATATCTTCACCCCTCCACTTT. It translates to CASSLSGTGISSPLHF.

This rearrangement joins TRBV20-1 to TRBJ2-1; 13 nucleotides match TRBD2. There are 14 residues in the CDR3. CDR1 and CDR2 (germline): DFQATT, SNEGSKA (reference sequence). V lost 8 bases to trimming and J lost 9 bases; unmatched junction nucleotides: 10. CDR3 DNA sequence: TGCAGTAGATGGACTAGCGGGAGAGGAGGTGAGCAGTTCTTC. Protein sequence: CSRWTSGRGGEQFF.

The genes are TRBV15 and TRBJ2-1; 9 bases line up with TRBD1. Trimming at V came to 5 bases and at J to 6 bases, leaving 8 bases not matched to a gene. From germline, CDR1 is LNHNV and CDR2 YYDKDF (reference sequence). The CDR3 consists of 15 residues. CDR3 sequence reads: CATSRRTGVLNEQFF. The CDR3 nucleotides are TGTGCCACCAGCCGGAGGACAGGGGTCCTCAATGAGCAGTTCTTC.

About this clonotype itself: Germline is not matched at one junction end, which may reflect a read error. The gene calls are TRBV2 and TRBJ2-3; D may be TRBD2 (6 bases). The CDR3 covers 15 residues. Germline-derived CDR1 and CDR2 are SNHLY and FYNNEI. The CDR3: CASRRTSSGTDTQYF. Here the CDR3 DNA reads TGTGCTAGCAGACGAACTAGCTCTGGCACAGATACGCAGTATTTT.

In this sample, this clonotype turned up once. The rearrangement links TRBV20-1 to TRBJ2-6; D not certain. Germline V lookup: CDR1 DFQATT, CDR2 SNEGSKA (reference sequence). The length of the CDR3 is 16 residues. V lost 3 bases, J lost 0 bases, and 12 bases lay in between. The CDR3 spells CSASPIPSSGANVLTF. The CDR3 nucleotides are TGCAGTGCTAGCCCTATTCCCAGCTCTGGGGCCAACGTCCTGACTTTC.

The rearrangement links TRBV12-3 or TRBV12-4 to TRBJ1-5, with D tentatively TRBD1 (5 bases). The CDR3 is made up of 14 amino acids. The germline V and J ends were trimmed by 5 bases and 3 bases, with 11 bases remaining between them. CDR3 in amino acids: CASSTGPPNQPQHF. CDR3 coding DNA: TGTGCCAGCAGTACAGGCCCCCCCAATCAGCCCCAGCATTTT.

The rearrangement uses TRBV20-1 and TRBJ1-6; maybe TRBD1 (6 bases). CDR1 is DFQATT, CDR2 SNEGSKA, per germline (reference sequence). The CDR3 covers 12 residues. Trimming removed 8 bases at V and 10 bases at J, with 15 bases between. CDR3 DNA sequence: TGCAGTCCCGGGACATTAGGATCACCCCTCCACTTT. Protein product: CSPGTLGSPLHF.

The chain has TRBV28 and TRBJ2-4; D is unclear. The germline CDR1 and CDR2 sequences are MDHEN and SYDVKM. The V end was cut by 7 bases, the J end by 4 bases, with 17 bases between. The CDR3 consists of 15 residues. CDR3 in amino acids: CASNKRKGLKNIQYF. DNA of the CDR3: TGTGCCAGCAACAAACGGAAGGGATTAAAAAACATTCAGTACTTC.

The chain recombines TRBV7-2 with TRBJ2-3; 10 positions match TRBD1. Germline CDR1 is SGHTA and CDR2 is FQGNSA. The CDR3 runs to 15 residues. V lost 5 bases to trimming and J lost 6 bases; unmatched junction nucleotides: 8. CDR3 sequence: CASSAGTGAGDTQYF. Here the CDR3 DNA reads TGTGCCAGCAGCGCCGGGACAGGGGCCGGGGATACGCAGTATTTT. The full variable domain, its missing parts supplied by reference TRBV7-2 and TRBJ2-3, is GAGVSQSPSNKVTEKGKDVELRCDPISGHTALYWYRQSLGQGLEFLIYFQGNSAPDKSGLPSDRFSAERTGGSVSTLTIQRTQQEDSAVYLCASSAGTGAGDTQYFGPGTRLTVL.

This chain joins TRBV5-1 and TRBJ2-1; 9 bases are shared with TRBD2. Germline trimming cut 0 bases from V and 7 bases from J; bases unmatched to any gene: 8. CDR1 is SGHRS, CDR2 YFSETQ, per germline. This CDR3 comprises 16 residues. This CDR3 is CASSLDGLAGPNEQFF. Written as DNA, the CDR3 is TGCGCCAGCAGCTTGGATGGGCTAGCGGGACCAAATGAGCAGTTCTTC. The full variable domain, completed using reference TRBV5-1 and TRBJ2-1, is KAGVTQTPRYLIKTRGQQVTLSCSPISGHRSVSWYQQTPGQGLQFLFEYFSETQRNKGNFPGRFSGRQFSNSRSEMNVSTLELGDSALYLCASSLDGLAGPNEQFFGPGTRLTVL.

The V gene is TRBV5-1, the J gene TRBJ2-1; 9 positions agree with TRBD2. This CDR3 contains 17 residues. Germline values: CDR1 SGHRS, CDR2 YFSETQ. V lost 4 bases to trimming and J lost 2 bases; unmatched junction nucleotides: 10. The chain's CDR3 is CASSQGSSSGAYNEQFF. In DNA, the CDR3 is TGCGCCAGCAGCCAAGGCTCTTCTAGCGGGGCCTACAATGAGCAGTTCTTC. Looking up the rest from reference TRBV5-1 and TRBJ2-1 gives the full variable domain: KAGVTQTPRYLIKTRGQQVTLSCSPISGHRSVSWYQQTPGQGLQFLFEYFSETQRNKGNFPGRFSGRQFSNSRSEMNVSTLELGDSALYLCASSQGSSSGAYNEQFFGPGTRLTVL.

The chain links TRBV20-1 to TRBJ1-1, with TRBD1 matching 7 bases. This CDR3 has 14 amino acids. V was pared by 4 bases and J by 1 base, with 6 bases of the junction left unmatched. Germline V gene data show CDR1 as DFQATT and CDR2 as SNEGSKA (reference sequence). The DNA of the CDR3 is TGCAGTGCTACCGACAGGGTTGGGAACACTGAAGCTTTCTTT. It translates to CSATDRVGNTEAFF.